The rows below give T cell receptor beta chains drawn from one sample of a study of blood T cell repertoires in COVID-19. Sequencing was performed with immunoSEQ multiplex PCR; in TCRdb, only in-frame clones are kept and a portion is missing. The top ten hold about 4% of the sample, which has about 270,000 clones, approximately 90% seen once. The sample was PBMCs or T cells enriched from blood (not recorded which). The receptor set was obtained from a woman aged 30 to 39 with acute COVID-19. Each CDR3 is given with its conserved first and last residue. D genes are given only for firm matches. Only some rows state a clone size, as once, few, many or a class for expanded clones.

>TRBJ2-2|TRBD1|NA|TRBV5-1
TGCGCCAGCAGCACGACAGGGGCGGGAAACGGGGAGCTGTTTTTT
CASSTTGAGNGELFF
>TRBJ2-3|TRBD2|NA|TRBV9
TGTGCCAGCAGCGTAGGACTAGCGGGAGTAGATACGCAGTATTTT
CASSVGLAGVDTQYF
>TRBJ2-7|TRBD1|once|TRBV27
TGTGCCAGCAGTTTAGACAGGGGGACCTACGAGCAGTACTTC
CASSLDRGTYEQYF
>TRBJ1-5|NA|NA|TRBV6-6
TGTGCCAGCAACACAGGTGATAGCAATCAGCCCCAGCATTTT
CASNTGDSNQPQHF
>TRBJ1-1|NA|NA|TRBV3-1/TRBV3-2
TGTGCCAGCAGCCAACCTTCAGGGGAAGCTTTCTTT
CASSQPSGEAFF
>TRBJ2-1|TRBD1|NA|TRBV6-5
TGTGCCAGCAGTTACTCAAGGACAGGGTACAATGAGCAGTTCTTC
CASSYSRTGYNEQFF
>TRBJ1-3|NA|NA|TRBV28
TGTGCCAGCACCCCACCTATTTCCTCTGGAAACACCATATATTTT
CASTPPISSGNTIYF
>TRBJ2-1|NA|NA|TRBV16
TGTGCCAGCAGCCAATCCGCAGGATACAATGAGCAGTTCTTC
CASSQSAGYNEQFF
>TRBJ2-2|TRBD2|once|TRBV10-3
TGTGCCATCAGTGACCGGATAGCGGGGTTAAACACCGGGGAGCTGTTTTTT
CAISDRIAGLNTGELFF
>TRBJ2-1|NA|NA|TRBV2
TGTGCCAGCAGTCGCGGGATGGGTGAGCAGTTCTTC
CASSRGMGEQFF
>TRBJ2-1|NA|NA|TRBV4-2
TGTGCCAGCAGCCAAAGGGGAAGGGGTGGAACCTACAATGAGCAGTTCTTC
CASSQRGRGGTYNEQFF
>TRBJ2-7|NA|NA|TRBV19
TGTGCCAGTAGTGACGGGACTTCTAGCTCCTACGAGCAGTACTTC
CASSDGTSSSYEQYF
>TRBJ2-7|TRBD2|NA|TRBV4-3
TGCGCCAGCAGCCAAGTGCGCGGGAGTTACTACGAGCAGTACTTC
CASSQVRGSYYEQYF
>TRBJ2-7|TRBD1|NA|TRBV27
TGTGCCAGCAGAGCCGGGACAGCTTCCTACGAGCAGTACTTC
CASRAGTASYEQYF
>TRBJ2-3|NA|NA|TRBV24-1
TGTGCCACCAGTGTCACAGCCAGCACAGATACGCAGTATTTT
CATSVTASTDTQYF
>TRBJ1-2|NA|NA|TRBV28
TGTGCCAGCAGTTTTTCCGGCTATGGCTACACCTTC
CASSFSGYGYTF
>TRBJ2-4|NA|NA|TRBV28
TGTGCCAGCAGTTTACCGCAACTAGCCAAAAACATTCAGTACTTC
CASSLPQLAKNIQYF
>TRBJ2-5|TRBD2|NA|TRBV11-2
TGTGCCAGCAGCTCCCAGGGGTCAGCGGGAGGGCCAGGAGAGACCCAGTACTTC
CASSSQGSAGGPGETQYF
>TRBJ2-3|TRBD2|NA|TRBV6-4
TGTGCCAGCAGCGCCGGGACTAGCGGGACAGATACGCAGTATTTT
CASSAGTSGTDTQYF
>TRBJ1-1|NA|NA|TRBV9
TGTGCCAGCAGCGCTCTCTCCTCCGGGGGGAACACTGAAGCTTTCTTT
CASSALSSGGNTEAFF
>TRBJ1-3|NA|NA|TRBV28
TGTGCCAGCACTTCCCCGTTCGGGGAGTTCTCTGGAAACACCATATATTTT
CASTSPFGEFSGNTIYF
>TRBJ2-7|TRBD1|NA|TRBV2
TGTGCCAGCGGACAGGGGATGGGTGAGCAGTACTTC
CASGQGMGEQYF